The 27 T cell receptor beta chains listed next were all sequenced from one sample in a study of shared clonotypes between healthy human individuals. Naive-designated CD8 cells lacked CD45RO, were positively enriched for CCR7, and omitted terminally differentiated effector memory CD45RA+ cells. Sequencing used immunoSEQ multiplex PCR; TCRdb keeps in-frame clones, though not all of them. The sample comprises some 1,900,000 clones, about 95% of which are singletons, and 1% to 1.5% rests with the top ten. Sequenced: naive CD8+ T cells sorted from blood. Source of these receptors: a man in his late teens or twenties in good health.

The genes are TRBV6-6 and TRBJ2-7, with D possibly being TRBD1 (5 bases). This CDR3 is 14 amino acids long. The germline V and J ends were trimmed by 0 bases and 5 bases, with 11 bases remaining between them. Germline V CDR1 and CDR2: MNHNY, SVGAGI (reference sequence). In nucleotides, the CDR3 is TGTGCCAGCAGTTACTCCTCTGGGGCCGACGAGCAGTACTTC. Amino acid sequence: CASSYSSGADEQYF.

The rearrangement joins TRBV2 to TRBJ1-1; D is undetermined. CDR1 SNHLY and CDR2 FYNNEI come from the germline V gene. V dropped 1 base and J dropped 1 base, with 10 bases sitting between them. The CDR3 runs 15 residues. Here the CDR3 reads CASSEGAEWNTEAFF. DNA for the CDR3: TGTGCCAGCAGTGAAGGAGCAGAGTGGAACACTGAAGCTTTCTTT.

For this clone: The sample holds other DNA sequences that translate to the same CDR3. CDR3 amino acids: CASSIDLENTEAFF. The CDR3, as DNA: TGTGCCAGTAGTATAGATCTCGAAAACACTGAAGCTTTCTTT. The chain carries TRBV19 and TRBJ1-1; D unclear. Deletions cut 0 bases from V and 2 bases from J, with 7 bases between. The CDR3 consists of 14 residues. Germline CDR1 reads LNHDA; CDR2 reads SQIVND (reference sequence).

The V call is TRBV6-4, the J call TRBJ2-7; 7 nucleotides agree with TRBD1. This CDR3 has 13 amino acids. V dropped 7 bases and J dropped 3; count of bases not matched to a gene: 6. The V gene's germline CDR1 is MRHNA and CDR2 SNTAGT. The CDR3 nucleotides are TGTGCCAGCACCTCGGGGACAGTCTACGAGCAGTACTTC. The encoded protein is CASTSGTVYEQYF.

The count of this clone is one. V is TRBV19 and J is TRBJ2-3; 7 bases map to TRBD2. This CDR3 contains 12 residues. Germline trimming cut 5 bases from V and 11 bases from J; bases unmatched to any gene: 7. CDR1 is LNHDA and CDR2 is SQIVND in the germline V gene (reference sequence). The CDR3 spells CASSGGEGVQYF. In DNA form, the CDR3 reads TGTGCCAGTAGTGGAGGGGAGGGAGTGCAGTATTTT.

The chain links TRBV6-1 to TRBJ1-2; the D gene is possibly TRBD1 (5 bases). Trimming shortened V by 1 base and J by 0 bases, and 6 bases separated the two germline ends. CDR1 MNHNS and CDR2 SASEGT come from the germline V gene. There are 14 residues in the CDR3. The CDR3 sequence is CASSEEQANYGYTF. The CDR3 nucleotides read TGTGCCAGCAGTGAAGAACAGGCTAACTATGGCTACACCTTC.

The CDR3: CSARGGPNEKLFF. CDR3 sequence (DNA): TGCAGCGCGAGGGGGGGTCCCAATGAAAAACTGTTTTTT. The chain combines TRBV29-1 with TRBJ1-4, with a weak D call TRBD1 (6 bases). V was clipped by 7 bases and J by 5 bases, with 14 bases between them. CDR3 size: 13 residues. From germline, CDR1 is SQVTM and CDR2 ANQGSEA.

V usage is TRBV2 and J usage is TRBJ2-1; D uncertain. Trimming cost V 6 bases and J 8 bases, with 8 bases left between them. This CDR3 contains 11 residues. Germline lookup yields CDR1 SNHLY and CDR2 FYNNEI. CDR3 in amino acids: CASRDRDEQFF. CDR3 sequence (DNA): TGTGCCAGCAGGGACCGTGATGAGCAGTTCTTC. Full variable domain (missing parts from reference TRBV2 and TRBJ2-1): EPEVTQTPSHQVTQMGQEVILRCVPISNHLYFYWYRQILGQKVEFLVSFYNNEISEKSEIFDDQFSVERPDGSNFTLKIRSTKLEDSAMYFCASRDRDEQFFGPGTRLTVL.

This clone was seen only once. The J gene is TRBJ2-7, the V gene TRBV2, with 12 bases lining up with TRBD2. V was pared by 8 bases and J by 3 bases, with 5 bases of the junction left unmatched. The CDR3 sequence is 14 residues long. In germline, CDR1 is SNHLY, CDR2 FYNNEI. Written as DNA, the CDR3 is TGTGCCAGCTTTACTAGCGGGAGGAACTACGAGCAGTACTTC. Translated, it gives CASFTSGRNYEQYF.

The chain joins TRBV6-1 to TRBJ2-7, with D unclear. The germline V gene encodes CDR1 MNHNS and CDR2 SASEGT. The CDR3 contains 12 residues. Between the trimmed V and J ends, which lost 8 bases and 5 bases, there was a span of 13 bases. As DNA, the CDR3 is TGTGCCAGCCAGTCCCCCGGCGACGAGCAGTACTTC. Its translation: CASQSPGDEQYF.

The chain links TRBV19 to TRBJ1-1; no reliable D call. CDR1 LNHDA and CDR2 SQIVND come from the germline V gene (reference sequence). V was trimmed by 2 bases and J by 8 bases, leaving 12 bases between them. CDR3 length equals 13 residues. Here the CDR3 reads CASSIIASQEAFF. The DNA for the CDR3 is TGTGCCAGTAGTATAATCGCCAGCCAAGAAGCTTTCTTT. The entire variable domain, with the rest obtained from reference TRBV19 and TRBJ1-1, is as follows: DGGITQSPKYLFRKEGQNVTLSCEQNLNHDAMYWYRQDPGQGLRLIYYSQIVNDFQKGDIAEGYSVSREKKESFPLTVTSAQKNPTAFYLCASSIIASQEAFFGQGTRLTVV.

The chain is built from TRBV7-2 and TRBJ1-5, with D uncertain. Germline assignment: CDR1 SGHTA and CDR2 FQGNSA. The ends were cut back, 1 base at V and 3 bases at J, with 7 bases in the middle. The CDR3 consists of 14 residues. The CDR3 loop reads CASSLGETNQPQHF. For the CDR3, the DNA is TGTGCCAGCAGCTTAGGAGAGACCAATCAGCCCCAGCATTTT.

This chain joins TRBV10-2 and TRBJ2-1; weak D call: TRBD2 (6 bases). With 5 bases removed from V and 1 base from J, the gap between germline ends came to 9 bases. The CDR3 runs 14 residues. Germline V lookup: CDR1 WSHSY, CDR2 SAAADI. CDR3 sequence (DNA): TGCGCCAGCAGTCATAGCGGATCCTACAATGAGCAGTTCTTC. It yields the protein CASSHSGSYNEQFF.

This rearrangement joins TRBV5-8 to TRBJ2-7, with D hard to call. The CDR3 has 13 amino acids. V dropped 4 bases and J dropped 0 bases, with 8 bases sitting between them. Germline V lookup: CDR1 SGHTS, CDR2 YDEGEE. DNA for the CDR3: TGTGCCAGCAGCCCCGGACCCTCCTACGAGCAGTACTTC. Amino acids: CASSPGPSYEQYF.

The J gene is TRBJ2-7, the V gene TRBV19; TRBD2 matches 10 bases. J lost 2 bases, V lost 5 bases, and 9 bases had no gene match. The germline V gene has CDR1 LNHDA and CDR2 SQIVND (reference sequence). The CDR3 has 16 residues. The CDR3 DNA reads TGTGCCAGTAGTCCAAAGACTAGCGGGTCTACCTACGAGCAGTACTTC. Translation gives CASSPKTSGSTYEQYF.

The CDR3: CASSIDWTPMNTEAFF. The CDR3 nucleotides read TGTGCCAGTAGTATAGATTGGACACCCATGAACACTGAAGCTTTCTTT. The chain couples TRBV19 to TRBJ1-1; D might be TRBD1 (5 bases). V was pared by 0 bases and J by 0 bases, with 11 bases between. From germline, CDR1 is LNHDA and CDR2 SQIVND (reference sequence). The CDR3 is made up of 16 amino acids. The full variable domain, rest sourced from reference TRBV19 and TRBJ1-1, is DGGITQSPKYLFRKEGQNVTLSCEQNLNHDAMYWYRQDPGQGLRLIYYSQIVNDFQKGDIAEGYSVSREKKESFPLTVTSAQKNPTAFYLCASSIDWTPMNTEAFFGQGTRLTVV.

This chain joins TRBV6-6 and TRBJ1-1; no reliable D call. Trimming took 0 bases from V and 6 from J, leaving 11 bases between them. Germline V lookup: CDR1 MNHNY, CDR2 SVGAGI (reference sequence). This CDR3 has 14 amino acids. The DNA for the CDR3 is TGTGCCAGCAGTTACTCAGAGGGTAGGGCTGAAGCTTTCTTT. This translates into CASSYSEGRAEAFF.

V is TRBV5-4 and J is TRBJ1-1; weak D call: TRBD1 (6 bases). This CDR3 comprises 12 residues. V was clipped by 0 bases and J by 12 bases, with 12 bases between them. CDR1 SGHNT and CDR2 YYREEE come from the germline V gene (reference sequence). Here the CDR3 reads CASSLEGQGSFF. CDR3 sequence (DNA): TGTGCCAGCAGCTTGGAGGGGCAGGGGTCTTTCTTT.

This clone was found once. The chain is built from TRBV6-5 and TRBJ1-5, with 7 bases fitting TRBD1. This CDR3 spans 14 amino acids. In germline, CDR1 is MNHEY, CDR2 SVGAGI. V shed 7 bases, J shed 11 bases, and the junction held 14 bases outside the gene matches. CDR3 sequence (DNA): TGTGCCAGCATCGCGTGGGACAGCGATCAAGCCCAGCATTTT. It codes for CASIAWDSDQAQHF.

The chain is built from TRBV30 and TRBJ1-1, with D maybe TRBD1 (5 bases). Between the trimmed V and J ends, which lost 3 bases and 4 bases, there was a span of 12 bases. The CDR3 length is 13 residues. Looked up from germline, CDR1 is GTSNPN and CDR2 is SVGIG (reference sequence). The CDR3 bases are TGTGCCTGGAGCGGAGAGGGGAGCACTGAAGCTTTCTTT. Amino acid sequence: CAWSGEGSTEAFF.

CDR3 sequence (DNA): TGTGCCAGCAGCTTCCCTGGACCGGGCTGGGAACTGAACACTGAAGCTTTCTTT. Its protein product is CASSFPGPGWELNTEAFF. This rearrangement joins TRBV7-8 to TRBJ1-1; the D is unclear. Germline V gives CDR1 SGHVS, CDR2 FQNEAQ. Trimming pared 3 bases from V and 0 bases from J, leaving 20 bases between. The CDR3 totals 18 residues.

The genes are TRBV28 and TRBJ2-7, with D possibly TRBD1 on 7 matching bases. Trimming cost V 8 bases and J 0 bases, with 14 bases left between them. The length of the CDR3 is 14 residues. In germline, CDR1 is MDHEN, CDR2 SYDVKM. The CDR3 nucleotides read TGTGCCAGCGGAGGGGACAGTTACTCCTACGAGCAGTACTTC. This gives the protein CASGGDSYSYEQYF. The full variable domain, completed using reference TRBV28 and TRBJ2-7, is DVKVTQSSRYLVKRTGEKVFLECVQDMDHENMFWYRQDPGLGLRLIYFSYDVKMKEKGDIPEGYSVSREKKERFSLILESASTNQTSMYLCASGGDSYSYEQYFGPGTRLTVT.

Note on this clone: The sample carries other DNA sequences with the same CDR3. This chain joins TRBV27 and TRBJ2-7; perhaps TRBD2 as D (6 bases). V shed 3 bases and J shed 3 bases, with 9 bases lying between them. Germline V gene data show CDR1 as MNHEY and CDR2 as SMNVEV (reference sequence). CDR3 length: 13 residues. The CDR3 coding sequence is TGTGCCAGCAGTTTTTCCGGGAGCTACGAGCAGTACTTC. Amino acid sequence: CASSFSGSYEQYF.

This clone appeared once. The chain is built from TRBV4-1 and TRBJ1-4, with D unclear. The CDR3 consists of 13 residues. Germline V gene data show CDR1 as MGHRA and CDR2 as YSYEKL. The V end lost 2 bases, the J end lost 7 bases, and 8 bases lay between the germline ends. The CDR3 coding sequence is TGCGCCAGCAGCCAACAACATCCTGAAAAACTGTTTTTT. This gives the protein CASSQQHPEKLFF.

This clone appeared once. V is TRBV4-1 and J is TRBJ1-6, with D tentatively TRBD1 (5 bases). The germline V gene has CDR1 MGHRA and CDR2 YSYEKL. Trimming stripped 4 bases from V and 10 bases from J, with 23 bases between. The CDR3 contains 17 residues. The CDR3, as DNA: TGCGCCAGCAGCCCCTTGGGTTTGGGGGTTCCGGACTCACCCCTCCACTTT. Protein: CASSPLGLGVPDSPLHF.

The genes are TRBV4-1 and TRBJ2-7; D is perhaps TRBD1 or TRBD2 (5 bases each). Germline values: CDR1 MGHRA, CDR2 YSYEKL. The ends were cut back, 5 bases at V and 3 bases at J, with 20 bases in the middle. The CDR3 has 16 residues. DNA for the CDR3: TGCGCCAGCAGCGGAATCGCAATCCAGGGAGTCTACGAGCAGTACTTC. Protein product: CASSGIAIQGVYEQYF.

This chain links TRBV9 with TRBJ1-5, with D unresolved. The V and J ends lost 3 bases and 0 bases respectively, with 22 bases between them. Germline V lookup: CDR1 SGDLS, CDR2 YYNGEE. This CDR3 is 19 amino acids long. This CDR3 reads CASSAPSPRSPYSNQPQHF. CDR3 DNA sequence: TGTGCCAGCAGCGCCCCGTCCCCCAGATCCCCTTATAGCAATCAGCCCCAGCATTTT.